These 2 T cell receptor beta chains were all obtained from the same sample, sequenced in a study of blood T cell repertoires in COVID-19. This table comes from immunoSEQ multiplex PCR, and its TCRdb copy is limited to in-frame clones, with some not included. Of under 300,000 clones in the sample, roughly 89% were seen once. The sample was PBMCs or T cells enriched from blood (not recorded which). These receptors were taken from a woman aged 60-70 years who had recovered from COVID-19.

The table lists this clone with a count of one. The chain joins TRBV30 to TRBJ2-1, with TRBD2 as a possible D gene (6 bases). The CDR3 is 13 residues long. Trimming left V 2 bases short and J 5 bases short, with 10 bases between. Germline CDR1 GTSNPN, CDR2 SVGIG (reference sequence). Written as DNA, the CDR3 is TGTGCCTGGAGTATCGGACTACACAATGAGCAGTTCTTC. It is translated as CAWSIGLHNEQFF.

This rearrangement joins TRBV24-1 to TRBJ1-4, with 7 nucleotides matching TRBD1. Germline V gene lookup returns CDR1 KGHDR and CDR2 SFDVKD. V lost 5 bases to trimming and J lost 8 bases; unmatched junction nucleotides: 13. The CDR3 length is 16 residues. CDR3 bases: TGTGCCACCAGTGTCCTGGGTCAGGGGGTTCGGGAAAAACTGTTTTTT. Translating gives CATSVLGQGVREKLFF.